The 19 T cell receptor beta chains below all came from one sample that was sequenced in a study of CD8 T cells in ankylosing spondylitis. TCRdb fed the 5' RACE reads into MiXCR, producing one record per CDR3 protein. Altogether roughly 250,000 distinct CDR3 sequences are present, around 9.1% being singletons, with the ten largest covering over 6.5%. Sequencing was carried out using blood, either unsorted or a sorted T cell fraction (not recorded which). The receptors originated from a male donor with ankylosing spondylitis or in good health (not recorded which).

This clonotype has only a few counts. With a much larger clone just one base away, this may be a read error. The chain is built from TRBV12-3 or TRBV12-4 and TRBJ2-2; no clear D. The CDR3 consists of 16 residues. This CDR3 reads CASSFGLTSNTWELFF. DNA of the CDR3: TGTGCCAGCAGTTTCGGGCTAACTTCGAACACCTGGGAGCTGTTTTTT.

This chain joins TRBV5-1 and TRBJ1-2; 9 nucleotides align to TRBD1. This CDR3 is built from 17 residues. The junction had 12 bases not matched to a gene; V was cut back by 3 bases and J by 3 bases. The germline V gene has CDR1 SGHRS and CDR2 YFSETQ. In DNA, the CDR3 is TGCGCCAGCAGCTACGCCGGGACAGGGTTGAACGACTATGGCTACACCTTC. Amino acid sequence: CASSYAGTGLNDYGYTF.

This clonotype was counted only a few times. The gene calls are TRBV5-1 and TRBJ2-7, with TRBD1 identical over 10 bases. The V gene end was trimmed by 3 bases and the J gene end by 5 bases; junction bases not matched to a gene: 2. The V gene's germline CDR1 is SGHRS and CDR2 YFSETQ. This CDR3 is 13 amino acids long. In DNA, the CDR3 is TGCGCCAGCAGCTGGACAGGGGGTAACGAGCAGTACTTC. It specifies CASSWTGGNEQYF.

This clonotype was counted at least ten times. V and J are TRBV20-1 and TRBJ2-3; 7 bases match TRBD2. The CDR3 contains 15 residues. CDR1 is DFQATT, CDR2 SNEGSKA, per germline (reference sequence). The V gene end was trimmed by 6 bases and the J gene end by 2 bases; junction bases not matched to a gene: 11. The CDR3 bases are TGCAGTGCCCTAGGCCCAGCGGGGAACACAGATACGCAGTATTTT. Translating gives CSALGPAGNTDTQYF.

The table lists this clonotype with many counts. The chain couples TRBV12-3 or TRBV12-4 to TRBJ2-2; D is uncertain. Trimming took 7 bases from V and 4 from J, leaving 16 bases between them. The CDR3 totals 15 residues. The CDR3 loop reads CASKRPPSPTGELFF. The CDR3 DNA sequence: TGTGCCAGCAAGAGACCCCCCTCTCCCACCGGGGAGCTGTTTTTT.

The rearrangement uses TRBV30 and TRBJ2-3, with TRBD2 matching 7 bases. The CDR3 is 19 residues long. Germline CDR1 and CDR2: GTSNPN and SVGIG (reference sequence). Unmatched junction bases numbered 16, after V lost 1 base and J lost 0 bases. CDR3 in amino acids: CAWSALFLTSRTSTDTQYF. In nucleotides, the CDR3 is TGTGCCTGGAGTGCCCTTTTCCTGACTAGCCGAACTAGCACAGATACGCAGTATTTT. Complete variable domain (other parts from reference TRBV30 and TRBJ2-3): SQTIHQWPATLVQPVGSPLSLECTVEGTSNPNLYWYRQAAGRGLQLLFYSVGIGQISSEVPQNLSASRPQDRQFILSSKKLLLSDSGFYLCAWSALFLTSRTSTDTQYFGPGTRLTVL.

At least ten counts were recorded for this clonotype. The chain has TRBV19 and TRBJ2-1; D may be TRBD2 (5 bases). Germline assignment: CDR1 LNHDA and CDR2 SQIVND (reference sequence). CDR3 length: 13 amino acids. The V end was cut by 6 bases, the J end by 10 bases, with 16 bases between. The CDR3 sequence: CASSTLGEPEQFF. CDR3 bases: TGTGCCAGTAGCACTCTCGGGGAACCGGAGCAGTTCTTC.

The rearrangement uses TRBV5-1 and TRBJ2-2; D is perhaps TRBD1 or TRBD2 (5 bases each). Trimming removed 5 bases from V and 0 bases from J, with 8 bases in between. Germline V lookup: CDR1 SGHRS, CDR2 YFSETQ. The CDR3 covers 14 residues. CDR3 nucleotide sequence: TGCGCCAGCAGGGAGGACACGAACACCGGGGAGCTGTTTTTT. Its translation is CASREDTNTGELFF.

This rearrangement joins TRBV23-1 to TRBJ1-6, with 7 bases that match TRBD1. TRBV23-1 is an ORF for which the function is uncertain. The CDR3 length is 19 residues. The junction had 15 bases not matched to a gene; V was cut back by 2 bases and J by 5 bases. Here the CDR3 DNA reads TGCGCCAGCAGTCAACCGATCCTGGGACAGAAAGAGAATAATTCACCCCTCCACTTT. Its translation is CASSQPILGQKENNSPLHF.

This clonotype was recorded many times. J is TRBJ2-3 and V is TRBV5-1, with D tentatively TRBD2 (6 bases). Germline V CDR1 and CDR2: SGHRS, YFSETQ. The CDR3 runs to 16 residues. Trimming took off 7 bases at V and 0 bases at J, with 18 bases between the two ends. For the CDR3, the DNA is TGCGCCAGCTCCGCCGGTAGCGGACTGAGCACAGATACGCAGTATTTT. Translating gives CASSAGSGLSTDTQYF.

The sample holds many counts of this clonotype. The chain is built from TRBV7-2 and TRBJ1-5, with D possibly being TRBD1 (5 bases). This CDR3 comprises 15 residues. CDR1 SGHTA and CDR2 FQGNSA come from the germline V gene. V lost 1 base to trimming and J lost 1 base, with 8 bases between them. This CDR3 is CASSLVRGSNQPQHF. In DNA, the CDR3 is TGTGCCAGCAGCTTAGTTCGGGGGAGCAATCAGCCCCAGCATTTT. Based on the CDR3 plus reference TRBV7-2 and TRBJ1-5, the full variable domain is GAGVSQSPSNKVTEKGKDVELRCDPISGHTALYWYRQSLGQGLEFLIYFQGNSAPDKSGLPSDRFSAERTGGSVSTLTIQRTQQEDSAVYLCASSLVRGSNQPQHFGDGTRLSIL.

This clonotype was recorded many times. The chain uses TRBV14 and TRBJ2-1; D is ambiguous. V was clipped by 4 bases and J by 4 bases, with 8 bases between them. Germline V CDR1 and CDR2: SGHDN, FVKESK. This CDR3 region has 13 residues. The CDR3 bases are TGTGCCAGCAGCCGCCGGTCGTACAATGAGCAGTTCTTC. Translation: CASSRRSYNEQFF.

In this sample, this clonotype turned up many times. This chain's CDR3 is CASSTRLNGYTF. DNA of the CDR3: TGTGCCAGTAGTACCCGACTTAATGGCTACACCTTC. The rearrangement joins TRBV19 to TRBJ1-2; D unclear. CDR3 length: 12 amino acids. Germline-derived CDR1 and CDR2 are LNHDA and SQIVND (reference sequence). V was shortened by 4 bases and J by 6 bases, with 9 bases between the two germline ends.

This clonotype was observed many times. In nucleotides, the CDR3 is TGCAGTGCTAGCCCAGTGGAAAGCTCGGGTCAGCCCCAGCATTTT. It specifies CSASPVESSGQPQHF. The chain recombines TRBV20-1 with TRBJ1-5, with D uncertain. The CDR3 covers 15 residues. V lost 3 bases, J lost 6 bases, and 18 bases lay in between. Germline CDR1 DFQATT, CDR2 SNEGSKA (reference sequence).

This clonotype was seen many times. The CDR3 DNA is TGCGCCAGCAGCTTGGAGGCGCTAAGCTCCTACAATGAGCAGTTCTTC. Its translation is CASSLEALSSYNEQFF. The V and J genes are TRBV5-1 and TRBJ2-1; D is undetermined. Germline values: CDR1 SGHRS, CDR2 YFSETQ. There are 16 residues in the CDR3. Trimming removed 0 bases at V and 0 bases at J, with 10 bases between.

This clonotype came up many times. The chain has TRBV6-5 and TRBJ2-1, with D possibly TRBD1 on 5 matching bases. Germline assignment: CDR1 MNHEY and CDR2 SVGAGI. V was cut by 2 bases and J by 4 bases, with 9 bases left in between. The CDR3 loop spans 14 amino acids. The CDR3 bases are TGTGCCAGCAGTTACAGCAGGGTATACAATGAGCAGTTCTTC. It encodes CASSYSRVYNEQFF.

This clonotype was counted ten times or more. The chain combines TRBV12-3 or TRBV12-4 with TRBJ1-2; no reliable D call. V lost 5 bases and J lost 8, with 21 bases in between. The CDR3 is made up of 15 amino acids. CDR3 bases: TGTGCCAGCAGTCCCGGACTCCCACCCACCTACGGCTACACCTTC. This translates into CASSPGLPPTYGYTF.

Ten or more counts support this clonotype. The V gene is TRBV10-3, the J gene TRBJ2-1, with 9 bases lining up with TRBD1. The CDR3 consists of 15 residues. Looked up from germline, CDR1 is ENHRY and CDR2 is SYGVKD. The junction had 9 bases not matched to a gene; V was cut back by 5 bases and J by 7 bases. In nucleotides, the CDR3 is TGTGCCATCAGTCGAAACCCGGGACAGGGTAATGAGCAGTTCTTC. Protein product: CAISRNPGQGNEQFF.

This clonotype was picked up many times. The V gene is TRBV5-1, the J gene TRBJ2-1; D is unclear. CDR3 length: 16 residues. The germline V gene has CDR1 SGHRS and CDR2 YFSETQ. Trimming left V 0 bases short and J 0 bases short, with 10 bases between. The CDR3 is CASSLGLESSYNEQFF. The CDR3 DNA follows: TGCGCCAGCAGCTTGGGGCTTGAAAGCTCCTACAATGAGCAGTTCTTC.